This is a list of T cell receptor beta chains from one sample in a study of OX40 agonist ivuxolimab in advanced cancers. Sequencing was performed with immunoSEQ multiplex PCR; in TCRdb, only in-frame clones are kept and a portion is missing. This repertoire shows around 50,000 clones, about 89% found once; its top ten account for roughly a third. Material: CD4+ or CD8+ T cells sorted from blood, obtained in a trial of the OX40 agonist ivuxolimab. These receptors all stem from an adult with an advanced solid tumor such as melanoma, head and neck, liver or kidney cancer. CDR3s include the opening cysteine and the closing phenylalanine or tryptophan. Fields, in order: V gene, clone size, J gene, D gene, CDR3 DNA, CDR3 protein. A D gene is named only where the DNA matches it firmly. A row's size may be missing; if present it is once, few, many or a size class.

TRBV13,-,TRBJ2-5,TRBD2,TGTGCCAGCAGCTCCAGGACTAGCGGATTAGAGACCCAGTACTTC,CASSSRTSGLETQYF
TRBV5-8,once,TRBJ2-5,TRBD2,TGTGCCAGCAGCCCTTCGGGGGGGCAAGGCGAGACCCAGTACTTC,CASSPSGGQGETQYF
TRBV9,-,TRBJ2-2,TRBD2,TGTGCCAGCAGCCCTCTAGCGGGACCCAACACCGGGGAGCTGTTTTTT,CASSPLAGPNTGELFF
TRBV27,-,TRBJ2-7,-,TGTGCCAGCAGTTTCGGGGGTCACGAGCAGTACTTC,CASSFGGHEQYF
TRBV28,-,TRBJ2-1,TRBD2,TGTGCCAGCTCACCTAGCGGGACCTACAATGAGCAGTTCTTC,CASSPSGTYNEQFF
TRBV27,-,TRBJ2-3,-,TGTGCCAGCAGCAATCCGGTTCTGGATACGCAGTATTTT,CASSNPVLDTQYF
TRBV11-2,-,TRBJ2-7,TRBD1,TGTGCCAGCAGACGGGACAGGGATATCGAGCAGTACTTC,CASRRDRDIEQYF
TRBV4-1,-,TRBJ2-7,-,TGCGCCAGCAGCCAAGAATCCAGTTACTACGAGCAGTACTTC,CASSQESSYYEQYF
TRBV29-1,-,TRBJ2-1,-,TGCAGCGTTCAGGGAGGATCCTACAATGAGCAGTTCTTC,CSVQGGSYNEQFF
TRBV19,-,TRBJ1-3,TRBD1,TGTGCCAGTAGTATCACAGGGGACGGAAACACCATATATTTT,CASSITGDGNTIYF
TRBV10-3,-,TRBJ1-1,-,TGTGCCACCCACTTGGGCACTGAAGCTTTCTTT,CATHLGTEAFF
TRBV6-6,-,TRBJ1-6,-,TGTGCCAGCACGGATATGTCACCCCTCCACTTT,CASTDMSPLHF
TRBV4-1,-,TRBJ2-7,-,TGCGCCAGCAGCCCCGGGCAGGATACCTACGAGCAGTACTTC,CASSPGQDTYEQYF
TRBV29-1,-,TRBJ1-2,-,TGCAGCGTTGATGGCGGAGGAGCGGTACCGGATGGCTACACCTTC,CSVDGGGAVPDGYTF
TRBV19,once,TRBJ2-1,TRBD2,TGTGCCAGTAGTATACTAGCGGGCATGAATGAGCAGTTCTTC,CASSILAGMNEQFF
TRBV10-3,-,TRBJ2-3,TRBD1,TGTGCCATCAGCGGCCCCGGGACAGGGGCGGGTACAGATACGCAGTATTTT,CAISGPGTGAGTDTQYF
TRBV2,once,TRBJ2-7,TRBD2,TGTGCCAGCAGGGCGGGAGAGGTAGAGCAGTACTTC,CASRAGEVEQYF
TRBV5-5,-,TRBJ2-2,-,TGTGCCAGCAGCTTGGCGTGGGGCACCGGGGAGCTGTTTTTT,CASSLAWGTGELFF
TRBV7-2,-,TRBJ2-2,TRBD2,TGTGCCAGCAGCCCCCTAGCGGGGGGGCACACCGGGGAGCTGTTTTTT,CASSPLAGGHTGELFF
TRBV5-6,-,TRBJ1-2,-,TGTGCCAGCAGCTTCCAGGCATCAAATGGCTACACCTTC,CASSFQASNGYTF
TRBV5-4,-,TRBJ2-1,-,TGTGCCAGCAGCTTGGAGTCCCAGTCCTACAATGAGCAGTTCTTC,CASSLESQSYNEQFF
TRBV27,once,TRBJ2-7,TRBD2,TGTGCCAGCAGTTATAGCGGGGGCCCCCCCTACGAGCAGTACTTC,CASSYSGGPPYEQYF
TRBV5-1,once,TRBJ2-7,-,TGCGCCAGCAGCCCGTCCCCGGTAGACACCTACGAGCAGTACTTC,CASSPSPVDTYEQYF
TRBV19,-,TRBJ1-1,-,TGTGCCAGTACTCCGGGGACGGGGAACACTGAAGCTTTCTTT,CASTPGTGNTEAFF
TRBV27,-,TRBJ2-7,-,TGTGCCAGCAGTTCATCACTCGGCGCCTCCTACGAGCAGTACTTC,CASSSSLGASYEQYF
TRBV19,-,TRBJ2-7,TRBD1,TGTGCCAGTAGTATATTTTTGGGGACAGGGGACTTCTCCTACGAGCAGTACTTC,CASSIFLGTGDFSYEQYF
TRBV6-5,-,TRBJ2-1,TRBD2,TGTGCCAGCAGTTACGGGAGCGGGAGTCATAATGAGCAGTTCTTC,CASSYGSGSHNEQFF
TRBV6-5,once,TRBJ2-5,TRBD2,TGTGCCAGCAGCCCCAGCGGGGGGGTGGTGGAGACCCAGTACTTC,CASSPSGGVVETQYF
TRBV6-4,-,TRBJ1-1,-,TGTGCCAGCAGTGACTCGGACGGGAACACTGAAGCTTTCTTT,CASSDSDGNTEAFF
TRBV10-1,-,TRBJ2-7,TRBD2,TGCGCCAGCAGGACTAGCGGGATAACCTACGAGCAGTACTTC,CASRTSGITYEQYF
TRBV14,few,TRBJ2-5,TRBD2,TGTGCCAGCAGCCAAGGGGCAGCGGGGGGGCCCCCGGAGACCCAGTACTTC,CASSQGAAGGPPETQYF
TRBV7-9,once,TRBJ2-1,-,TGTGCCAGCAGCTGGACAGCTTCCTACAATGAGCAGTTCTTC,CASSWTASYNEQFF
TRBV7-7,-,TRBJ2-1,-,TGTGCTAGCAGCTTAGTAGGTCCAGGGGCCCTAAATGAGCAGTTCTTC,CASSLVGPGALNEQFF
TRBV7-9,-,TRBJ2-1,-,TGTGCCAGCAGCTCGCCTTGGACGGGTAATGAGCAGTTCTTC,CASSSPWTGNEQFF
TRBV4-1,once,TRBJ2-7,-,TGCGCCAGCAGCCAAGGGGTAGGACTCTACGAGCAGTACTTC,CASSQGVGLYEQYF
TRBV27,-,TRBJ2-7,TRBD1,TGTGCCAGCAGTGCCGGGACAGGGAGCTCCTACGAGCAGTACTTC,CASSAGTGSSYEQYF
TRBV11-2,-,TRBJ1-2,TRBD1,TGTGCCAGCAGCCCTGCAGGGGGCAAGGTCTATGGCTACACCTTC,CASSPAGGKVYGYTF
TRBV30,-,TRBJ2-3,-,TGTGCCTGGGCAGAGGGCTCACGTATAGATACGCAGTATTTT,CAWAEGSRIDTQYF
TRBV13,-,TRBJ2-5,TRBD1,TGTGCCAGCAGCTCTCCCGCTACGGCGACAGGGGGCGAGTCGGGAACCCAGTACTTC,CASSSPATATGGESGTQYF
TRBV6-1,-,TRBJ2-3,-,TGTGCCAGCAGTGAAAGAATTAGCGTCACAGATACGCAGTATTTT,CASSERISVTDTQYF
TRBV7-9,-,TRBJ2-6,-,TGTGCCAGCAGCTTCCTTTTGAGGCCACCCTCTGGGGCCAACGTCCTGACTTTC,CASSFLLRPPSGANVLTF
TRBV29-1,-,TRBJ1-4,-,TGCAGCGTTGAAGTTTTAGCAACTAATGAAAAACTGTTTTTT,CSVEVLATNEKLFF
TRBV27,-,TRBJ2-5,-,TGTGCCAGCAGTACCCGGAGGGGGCCAGAGACCCAGTACTTC,CASSTRRGPETQYF
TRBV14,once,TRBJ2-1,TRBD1,TGTGCCAGCAGACACGGACAGGGATCCTACAATGAGCAGTTCTTC,CASRHGQGSYNEQFF
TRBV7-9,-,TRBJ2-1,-,TGTGCCAGCAGCCGCACTACGGGGAATGAGCAGTTCTTC,CASSRTTGNEQFF
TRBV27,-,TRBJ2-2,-,TGTGCCAGCACCACGGGGCTGGGCACCGGGGAGCTGTTTTTT,CASTTGLGTGELFF
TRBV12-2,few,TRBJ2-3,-,TGTGCAAGTCGCTTCGTGCCCCTGACTAGCGGGGGCCCCGGGCATCTGTATTTT,CASRFVPLTSGGPGHLYF
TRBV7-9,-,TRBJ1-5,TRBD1,TGTGCCAGCAGTTATGGACAGGGAAATCAGCCCCAGCATTTT,CASSYGQGNQPQHF
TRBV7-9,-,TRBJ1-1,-,TGTGCCAGCAGCCCGAGCCGGTCCGGGAACACTGAAGCTTTCTTT,CASSPSRSGNTEAFF
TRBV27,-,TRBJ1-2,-,TGTGCCAGCAGTTTTGGGGTTGACTTCTATGGCTACACCTTC,CASSFGVDFYGYTF
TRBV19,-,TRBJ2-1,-,TGTGCCACCGCTCTAGCCCCCGGCAATGAGCAGTTCTTC,CATALAPGNEQFF
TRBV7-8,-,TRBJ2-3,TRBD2,TGTGCCAGCAGCATCTTAGCGGGGAGCACAGATACGCAGTATTTT,CASSILAGSTDTQYF
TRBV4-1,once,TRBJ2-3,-,TGCGCCAGCAGCCACGCGCTGGGTACAGATACGCAGTATTTT,CASSHALGTDTQYF
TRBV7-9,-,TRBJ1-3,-,TGTGCCAGCAGTAAGGGCCTCTCTGGAAACACCATATATTTT,CASSKGLSGNTIYF
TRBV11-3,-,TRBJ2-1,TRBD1,TGTGCCAGCAGCTTCGAGACAGGGGGTTACAATGAGCAGTTCTTC,CASSFETGGYNEQFF
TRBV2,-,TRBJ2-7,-,TGTGCCAGCAGTGAAGACGGCTGGAACTCCTACGAGCAGTACTTC,CASSEDGWNSYEQYF
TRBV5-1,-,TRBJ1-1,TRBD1,TGCGCCAGCAGCTTGGGACAGGGGACGAACACTGAAGCTTTCTTT,CASSLGQGTNTEAFF
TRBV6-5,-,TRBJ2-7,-,TGTGCCAGCAACCCCACTCCCGGGGTGGGCTACGAGCAGTACTTC,CASNPTPGVGYEQYF
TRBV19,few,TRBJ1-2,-,TGTGCCAGTAACGCAGGGTCCGGCTACACCTTC,CASNAGSGYTF
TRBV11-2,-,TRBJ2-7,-,TGTGCCAGCAGCCCCCGGGACGGCTACGAGCAGTACTTC,CASSPRDGYEQYF